A single sample is the source of the 12 T cell receptor beta chains below, sequenced in a study of HIV-infected patients and healthy controls. Roughly three months, about 14 weeks, into antiretroviral therapy, follow-up blood was collected. Whole blood was used without fractionation, so all unsorted peripheral T cells were included. cDNA was made from around 0.45 ug RNA using alpha and beta constant primers. Separate chain-specific third strand synthesis with multiplexing indices produced the alpha and beta libraries. TCRdb redid the calling of the 5' RACE reads with MiXCR, one entry per CDR3 protein. The sample gives over 5,000 distinct CDR3 sequences, 20% to 25% of which show up once; 25% to 35% is in the top ten. Material: blood, obtained during antiretroviral therapy. These receptors came from an adult with HIV infection.

By its share, this clonotype is medium-sized. As DNA, the CDR3 is TGTGCCAGCAGCCTCGGCGGGGCAAGGGTGACCCAGTACTTC. This gives the protein CASSLGGARVTQYF. This chain joins TRBV7-2 and TRBJ2-5; D possibly corresponds to TRBD2 (6 bases). The CDR3 is made up of 14 amino acids. Germline V gives CDR1 SGHTA, CDR2 FQGNSA. Between the trimmed V and J ends, which lost 5 bases and 7 bases, there was a span of 17 bases.

By sample fraction, this clonotype is medium-sized. The chain recombines TRBV5-6 with TRBJ2-7, with 7 bases identical to TRBD1. V lost 0 bases and J lost 2; bases outside the gene matches: 8. In germline, CDR1 is SGHDT, CDR2 YYEEEE. This CDR3 is 16 amino acids long. CDR3 nucleotide sequence: TGTGCCAGCAGCTTGGGCCTCGGGACAGATGCCTACGAGCAGTACTTC. Translation gives CASSLGLGTDAYEQYF.

By sample fraction, this clonotype is medium-sized. The CDR3 loop reads CASSSITGGSTEAFF. The CDR3 DNA reads as TGTGCCAGCAGCTCAATTACAGGGGGGAGCACTGAAGCTTTCTTT. The genes are TRBV11-2 and TRBJ1-1, with 8 bases that match TRBD1. Germline V CDR1 and CDR2: SGHAT, FQNNGV. V shed 4 bases, J shed 4 bases, and the junction held 8 bases outside the gene matches. The length of the CDR3 is 15 residues.

By sample fraction, this clonotype is medium-sized. This chain joins TRBV20-1 and TRBJ2-5; TRBD2 aligns across 11 bases. The CDR3 has 18 amino acids. Trimming cost V 3 bases and J 5 bases; bases outside gene matches: 17. Germline CDR1 is DFQATT and CDR2 is SNEGSKA (reference sequence). The CDR3 coding sequence is TGCAGTGCTAGTTTTTCTTTGGCTAGCGGGGGGCCATGGGAGACCCAGTACTTC. Translating gives CSASFSLASGGPWETQYF.

The table lists this clonotype with a few counts. A read error may be the cause here, since a much bigger clone is one base away. The chain joins TRBV10-3 to TRBJ2-3; 8 bases match TRBD2. CDR1 and CDR2 (germline): ENHRY, SYGVKD. The CDR3 contains 14 residues. After removal of 7 bases from V and 5 bases from J, the junction contained 8 bases not matched to a gene. CDR3 residues: CAINPSGSQDTQYF. Written as DNA, the CDR3 is TGTGCCATCAACCCTAGCGGGTCCCAAGATACGCAGTATTTT.

This clonotype showed up just a few times. The chain has TRBV5-1 and TRBJ2-3, with D perhaps matching TRBD2 (5 bases). Germline values: CDR1 SGHRS, CDR2 YFSETQ. The V end lost 3 bases, the J end lost 1 base, and 6 bases lay between the germline ends. This CDR3 comprises 13 residues. The CDR3: CASSSGGTDTQYF. The DNA for the CDR3 is TGCGCCAGCAGCTCCGGGGGCACAGATACGCAGTATTTT.

Regarding this clonotype: A much larger clone sits a single nucleotide away, making a read error possible. This rearrangement joins TRBV19 to TRBJ1-6; D unresolved. V was pared by 6 bases and J by 5 bases, with 14 bases between. The germline gives CDR1 LNHDA, CDR2 SQIVND (reference sequence). This CDR3 has 15 residues. CDR3 region: CASSTRVRDNSPLHF. For the CDR3, the DNA is TGTGCCAGTAGCACCCGGGTGAGGGATAATTCACCCCTCCACTTT.

By its share, this clonotype is medium-sized. The chain employs TRBV6-2 or TRBV6-3 and TRBJ2-2; the D is unclear. V gave up 5 bases and J gave up 2 bases, with 12 bases separating them. Germline lookup yields CDR1 MNHEY and CDR2 SVGEGT. The CDR3 spans 15 residues. CDR3 loop: CASSPRTRNTGELFF. In DNA, the CDR3 is TGTGCCAGCAGTCCCCGGACCCGTAACACCGGGGAGCTGTTTTTT.

Concerning this clonotype: This could be a read error, since a much larger clone is one nucleotide away. V and J are TRBV6-1 and TRBJ1-5; 9 nucleotides match TRBD1. CDR3 length: 15 residues. Germline CDR1 MNHNS, CDR2 SASEGT. CDR3: CASTGQGTRNKPQHF. CDR3 DNA sequence: TGTGCCAGCACAGGACAGGGGACGCGCAATAAGCCCCAGCATTTT.

This clonotype is medium-sized (0.01 to 0.1%) in the sample. This chain connects TRBV24-1 to TRBJ2-1; TRBD1 agrees at 11 bases. Per the germline V gene, CDR1 is KGHDR and CDR2 is SFDVKD. With V trimmed by 5 bases and J by 6 bases, 5 bases remained unmatched. CDR3 length: 15 amino acids. The CDR3 DNA follows: TGTGCCACCAGTGGGGGGGGGACAGGGGGCAATGAGCAGTTCTTC. This codes for CATSGGGTGGNEQFF.

This clonotype was seen many times. The genes are TRBV2 and TRBJ1-5, with a weak D call TRBD1 (5 bases). This CDR3 contains 14 residues. Germline V CDR1 and CDR2: SNHLY, FYNNEI. V lost 7 bases and J 1 base, leaving 11 bases between the germline ends. CDR3 region: CASTYRDSNQPQHF. CDR3 in DNA: TGTGCCAGCACGTACCGGGACAGCAATCAGCCCCAGCATTTT.

By share, this clonotype counts as medium-sized. This chain joins TRBV27 and TRBJ1-5; tentative D call: TRBD1 (6 bases). This CDR3 region has 17 residues. The germline V and J ends were trimmed by 2 bases and 0 bases, with 14 bases remaining between them. Germline lookup yields CDR1 MNHEY and CDR2 SMNVEV (reference sequence). CDR3 amino acids: CASSLNGRGGSNQPQHF. CDR3 sequence (DNA): TGTGCCAGCAGTTTAAATGGCAGGGGCGGTAGCAATCAGCCCCAGCATTTT.